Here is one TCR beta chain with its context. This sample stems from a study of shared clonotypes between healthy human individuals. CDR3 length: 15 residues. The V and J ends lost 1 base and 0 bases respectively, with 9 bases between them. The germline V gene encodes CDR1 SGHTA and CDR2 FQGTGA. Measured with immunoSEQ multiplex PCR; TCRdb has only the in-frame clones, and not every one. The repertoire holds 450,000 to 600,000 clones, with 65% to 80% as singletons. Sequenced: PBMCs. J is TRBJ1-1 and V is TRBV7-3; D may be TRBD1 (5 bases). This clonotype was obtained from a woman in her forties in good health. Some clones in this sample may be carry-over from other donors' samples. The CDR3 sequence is CASSLNGGMNTEAFF. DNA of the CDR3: TGTGCCAGCAGCTTAAACGGGGGAATGAACACTGAAGCTTTCTTT.